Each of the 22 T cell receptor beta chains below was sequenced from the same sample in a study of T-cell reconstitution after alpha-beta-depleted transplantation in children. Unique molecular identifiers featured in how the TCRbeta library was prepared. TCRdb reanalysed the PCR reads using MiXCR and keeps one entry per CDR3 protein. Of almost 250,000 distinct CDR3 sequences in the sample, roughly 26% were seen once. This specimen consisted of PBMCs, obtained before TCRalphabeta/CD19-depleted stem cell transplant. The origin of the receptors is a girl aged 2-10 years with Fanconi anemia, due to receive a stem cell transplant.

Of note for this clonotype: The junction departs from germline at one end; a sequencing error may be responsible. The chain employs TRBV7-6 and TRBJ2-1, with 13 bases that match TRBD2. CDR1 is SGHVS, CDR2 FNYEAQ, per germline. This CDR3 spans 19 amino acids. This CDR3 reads CASSLATSGGDLLYNEQFF. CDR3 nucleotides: TGTGCCAGCAGCCTAGCTACTAGCGGGGGGGACCTCCTATACAATGAGCAGTTCTTC.

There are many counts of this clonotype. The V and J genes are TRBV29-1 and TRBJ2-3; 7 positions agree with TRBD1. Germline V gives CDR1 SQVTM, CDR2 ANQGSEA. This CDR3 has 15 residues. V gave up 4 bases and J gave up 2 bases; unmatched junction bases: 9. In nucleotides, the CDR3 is TGCAGCGTTGTACGCCAGGGGGACCCCACAGATACGCAGTATTTT. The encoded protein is CSVVRQGDPTDTQYF.

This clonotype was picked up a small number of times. CDR3 sequence reads: CSASGMSTYNEQFF. CDR3 DNA: TGCAGTGCTAGCGGGATGAGCACCTACAATGAGCAGTTCTTC. This chain uses TRBV20-1 with TRBJ2-1, with D tentatively TRBD2 (5 bases). The V and J ends lost 3 bases and 2 bases respectively, with 11 bases between them. The CDR3 is made up of 14 amino acids. Germline CDR1 DFQATT, CDR2 SNEGSKA (reference sequence).

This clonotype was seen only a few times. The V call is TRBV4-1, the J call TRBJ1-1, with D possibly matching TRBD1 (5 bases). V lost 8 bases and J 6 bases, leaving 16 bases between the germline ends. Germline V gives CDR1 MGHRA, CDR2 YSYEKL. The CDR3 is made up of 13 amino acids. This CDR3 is CASRLLMGAEAFF. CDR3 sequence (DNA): TGCGCCAGCCGGCTTCTGATGGGGGCTGAAGCTTTCTTT.

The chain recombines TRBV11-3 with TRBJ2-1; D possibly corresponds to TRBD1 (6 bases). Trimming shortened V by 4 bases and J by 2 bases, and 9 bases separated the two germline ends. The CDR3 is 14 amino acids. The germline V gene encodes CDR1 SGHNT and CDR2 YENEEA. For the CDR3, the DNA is TGTGCCAGCAGCTCCCAGGGGACCTACAATGAGCAGTTCTTC. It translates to CASSSQGTYNEQFF.

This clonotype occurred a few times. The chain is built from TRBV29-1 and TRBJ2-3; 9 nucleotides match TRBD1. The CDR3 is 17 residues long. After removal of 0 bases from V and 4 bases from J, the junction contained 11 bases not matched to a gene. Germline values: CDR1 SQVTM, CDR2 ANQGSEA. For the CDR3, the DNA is TGCAGCGTTGAAGATTGGAGGACAGGGGCGAGGGCAGATACGCAGTATTTT. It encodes CSVEDWRTGARADTQYF.

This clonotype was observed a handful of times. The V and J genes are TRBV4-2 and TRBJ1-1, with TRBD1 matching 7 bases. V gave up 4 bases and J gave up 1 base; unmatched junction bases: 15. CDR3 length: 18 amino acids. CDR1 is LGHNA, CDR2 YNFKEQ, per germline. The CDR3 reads CASSPPGLGQRANTEAFF. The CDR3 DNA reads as TGTGCCAGCAGCCCCCCAGGCTTGGGACAGAGGGCGAACACTGAAGCTTTCTTT.

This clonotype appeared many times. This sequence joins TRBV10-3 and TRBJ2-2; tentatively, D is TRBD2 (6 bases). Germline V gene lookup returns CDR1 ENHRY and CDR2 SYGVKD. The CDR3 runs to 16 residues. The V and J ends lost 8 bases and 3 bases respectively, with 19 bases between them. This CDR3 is CAICPGVEVDTGELFF. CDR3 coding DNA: TGTGCCATCTGCCCGGGAGTGGAAGTGGACACCGGGGAGCTGTTTTTT.

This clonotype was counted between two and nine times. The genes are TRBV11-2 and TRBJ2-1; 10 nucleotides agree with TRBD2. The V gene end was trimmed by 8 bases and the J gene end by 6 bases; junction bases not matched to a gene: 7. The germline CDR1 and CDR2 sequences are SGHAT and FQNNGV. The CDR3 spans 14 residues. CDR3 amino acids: CASGTGTSVNEQFF. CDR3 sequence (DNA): TGTGCCAGCGGCACCGGGACTAGCGTCAATGAGCAGTTCTTC.

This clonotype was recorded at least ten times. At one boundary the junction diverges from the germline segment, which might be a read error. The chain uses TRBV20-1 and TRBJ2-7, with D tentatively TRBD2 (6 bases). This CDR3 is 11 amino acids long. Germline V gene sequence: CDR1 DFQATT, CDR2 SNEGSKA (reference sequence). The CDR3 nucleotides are TGCAGTGCTAGAGGCCAAGCGGGCTCCGTCTTC. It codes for CSARGQAGSVF.

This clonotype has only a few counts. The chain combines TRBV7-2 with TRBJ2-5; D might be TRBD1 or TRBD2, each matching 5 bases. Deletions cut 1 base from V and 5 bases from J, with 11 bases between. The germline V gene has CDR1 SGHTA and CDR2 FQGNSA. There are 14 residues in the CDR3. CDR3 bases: TGTGCCAGCAGCTTAGTGCCGGGACGGGAGACCCAGTACTTC. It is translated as CASSLVPGRETQYF.

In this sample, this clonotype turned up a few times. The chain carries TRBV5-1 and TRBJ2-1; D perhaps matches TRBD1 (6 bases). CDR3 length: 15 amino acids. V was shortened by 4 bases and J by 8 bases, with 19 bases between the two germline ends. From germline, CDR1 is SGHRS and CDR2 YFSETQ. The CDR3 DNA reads TGCGCCAGCAGCATTCGAGGCAGGGGTTCCTATGAGCAGTTCTTC. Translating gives CASSIRGRGSYEQFF.

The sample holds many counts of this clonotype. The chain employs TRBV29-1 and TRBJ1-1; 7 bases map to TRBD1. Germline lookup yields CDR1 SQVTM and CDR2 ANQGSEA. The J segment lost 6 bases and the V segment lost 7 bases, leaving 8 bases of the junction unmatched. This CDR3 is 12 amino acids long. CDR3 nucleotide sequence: TGCAGCGCCCTGACAGGGCGCGCTGAAGCTTTCTTT. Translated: CSALTGRAEAFF.

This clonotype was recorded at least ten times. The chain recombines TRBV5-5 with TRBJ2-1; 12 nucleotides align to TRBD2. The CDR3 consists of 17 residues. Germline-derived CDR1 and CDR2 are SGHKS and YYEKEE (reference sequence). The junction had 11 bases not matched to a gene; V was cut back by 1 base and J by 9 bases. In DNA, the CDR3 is TGTGCCAGCAGCTTGCCCTCAACCGGGACTAGCGGGTTTGAGCAGTTCTTC. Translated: CASSLPSTGTSGFEQFF.

The CDR3: CASSLGRETDTQYF. CDR3 DNA sequence: TGTGCCAGCAGCTTAGGTAGGGAAACAGATACGCAGTATTTT. The chain recombines TRBV7-3 with TRBJ2-3; the D is unclear. The V end was cut by 2 bases, the J end by 3 bases, with 9 bases between. Germline CDR1 is SGHTA and CDR2 is FQGTGA. This CDR3 is built from 14 residues.

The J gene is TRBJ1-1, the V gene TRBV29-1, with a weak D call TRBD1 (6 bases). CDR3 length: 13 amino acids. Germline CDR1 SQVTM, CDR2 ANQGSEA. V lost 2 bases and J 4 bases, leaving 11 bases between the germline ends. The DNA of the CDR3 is TGCAGCGTTGAATGGGGGGGGGCCACTGAAGCTTTCTTT. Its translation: CSVEWGGATEAFF.

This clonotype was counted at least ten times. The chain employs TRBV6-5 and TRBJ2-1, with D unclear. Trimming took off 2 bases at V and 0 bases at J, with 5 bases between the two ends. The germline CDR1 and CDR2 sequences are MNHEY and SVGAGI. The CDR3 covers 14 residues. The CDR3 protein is CASSYTSSYNEQFF. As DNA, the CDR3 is TGTGCCAGCAGTTACACAAGCTCCTACAATGAGCAGTTCTTC.

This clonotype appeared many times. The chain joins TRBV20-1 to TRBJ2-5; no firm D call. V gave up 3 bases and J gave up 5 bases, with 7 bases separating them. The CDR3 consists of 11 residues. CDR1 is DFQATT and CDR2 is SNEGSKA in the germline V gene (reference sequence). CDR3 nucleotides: TGCAGTGCTAGTTTCCGGGAGACCCAGTACTTC. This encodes CSASFRETQYF.

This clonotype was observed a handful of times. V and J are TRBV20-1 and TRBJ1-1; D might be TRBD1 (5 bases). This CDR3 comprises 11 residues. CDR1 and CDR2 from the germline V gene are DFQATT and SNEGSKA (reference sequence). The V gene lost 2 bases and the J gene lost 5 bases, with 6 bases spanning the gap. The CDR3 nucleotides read TGCAGTGCTAGATGGGGGACTGAAGCTTTCTTT. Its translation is CSARWGTEAFF.

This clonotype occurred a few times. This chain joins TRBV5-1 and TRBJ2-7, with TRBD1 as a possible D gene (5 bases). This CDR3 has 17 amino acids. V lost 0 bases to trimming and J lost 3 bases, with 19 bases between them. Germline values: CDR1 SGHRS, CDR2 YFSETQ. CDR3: CASSLVQDTRSNYEQYF. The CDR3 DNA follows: TGCGCCAGCAGCTTGGTCCAGGACACCCGTTCTAACTACGAGCAGTACTTC. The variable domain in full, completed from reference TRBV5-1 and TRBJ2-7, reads KAGVTQTPRYLIKTRGQQVTLSCSPISGHRSVSWYQQTPGQGLQFLFEYFSETQRNKGNFPGRFSGRQFSNSRSEMNVSTLELGDSALYLCASSLVQDTRSNYEQYFGPGTRLTVT.

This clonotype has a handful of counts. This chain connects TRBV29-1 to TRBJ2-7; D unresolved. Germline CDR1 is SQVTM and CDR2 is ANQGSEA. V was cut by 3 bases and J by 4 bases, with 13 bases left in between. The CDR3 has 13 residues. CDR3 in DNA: TGCAGCGTTGAGGTAGTCCCTTTTTACGAGCAGTACTTC. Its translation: CSVEVVPFYEQYF.

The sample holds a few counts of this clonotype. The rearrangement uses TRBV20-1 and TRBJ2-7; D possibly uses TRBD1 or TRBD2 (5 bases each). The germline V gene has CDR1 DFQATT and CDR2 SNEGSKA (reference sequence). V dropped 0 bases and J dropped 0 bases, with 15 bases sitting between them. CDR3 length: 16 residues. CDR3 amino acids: CSARDQGGPSSYEQYF. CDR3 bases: TGCAGTGCTAGAGACCAGGGCGGGCCTAGCTCCTACGAGCAGTACTTC.